The clone carrying this T cell receptor beta chain was recorded at least ten times. Its cognate antigen is unknown. The sample belongs to a study of T cell repertoires in cytomegalovirus infection. Study information: Signatures in public TCR beta sequences pointed to both CMV infection and matching HLA type.

TCRdb ran MiXCR on the reads and lists one entry per CDR3 protein. The data hold some 280,000 distinct CDR3 sequences, with around 13% observed a single time. This CDR3 comprises 13 residues. V lost 3 bases and J 5 bases, leaving 10 bases between the germline ends. Overall study findings and caveats: The response measured ex vivo was dominated by TCR beta clonotypes (HLA-C-restricted and CMV-specific). Summed frequency of public TCR beta families distinguished CMV carriers with the relevant HLA.

The specimen was PBMCs. The chain is built from TRBV12-3 or TRBV12-4 and TRBJ1-2; D call uncertain. The clonotype was recovered from a human donor in good health (CMV status not recorded). Some clones in this sample may be carry-over from other donors' samples. CDR3 residues: CASSFPGSYGYTF. Written as DNA, the CDR3 is TGTGCCAGCAGTTTTCCCGGCAGTTATGGCTACACCTTC.